These T cell receptor beta chains were read from a single sample in a study of T cell repertoires in ileal Crohn's disease. Profiling relied on immunoSEQ multiplex PCR, and the TCRdb table lists in-frame clones only, not all of them. The table records some 14,000 clones, around four fifths of them present only once. Source material: ileal tissue. The receptors here all came from an adult with Crohn's disease. The CDR3 runs from the conserved cysteine through the conserved F or W. A D gene is named only where the DNA matches it firmly. Size is omitted from some rows. Given values are once, few, many or a class for expanded clones.

>TRBV7-2|TRBD2|-|TRBJ2-1
CASSLAAGGVSSYNEQFF
TGTGCCAGCAGCTTAGCTGCGGGAGGGGTAAGCTCCTACAATGAGCAGTTCTTC
>TRBV5-1|-|-|TRBJ2-5
CASSLETSSGETQYF
TGCGCCAGCAGCTTGGAGACAAGTAGTGGAGAGACCCAGTACTTC
>TRBV4-2|TRBD1|-|TRBJ1-4
CASSQVGDSEKLFF
TGTGCCAGCAGCCAAGTGGGGGACAGTGAAAAACTGTTTTTT
>TRBV28|-|-|TRBJ2-7
CASSSSWQGFSYEQYF
TGTGCCAGCAGTTCCTCCTGGCAGGGTTTCTCCTACGAGCAGTACTTC
>TRBV7-2|TRBD1|few|TRBJ1-3
CASSRDRAGGNTIYF
TGTGCCAGCAGCCGAGACAGGGCTGGAGGAAACACCATATATTTT
>TRBV5-1|TRBD2|-|TRBJ2-5
CAGSLAGGGETQYF
TGCGCCGGCAGCTTGGCCGGGGGGGGAGAGACCCAGTACTTC
>TRBV11-2|-|-|TRBJ1-1
CASSQTSQGLPLNTEAFF
TGTGCCAGCAGCCAAACGTCGCAGGGGCTGCCCTTGAACACTGAAGCTTTCTTT
>TRBV28|TRBD1|once|TRBJ2-6
CASSLWVARRQGIFSGANVLTF
TGTGCCAGCAGTTTATGGGTCGCCCGGCGACAGGGGATCTTCTCTGGGGCCAACGTCCTGACTTTC
>TRBV27|TRBD1|-|TRBJ2-7
CASGRTGGVYEQYF
TGTGCCAGCGGAAGGACAGGGGGAGTCTACGAGCAGTACTTC
>TRBV7-2|-|-|TRBJ1-6
CASSGGVSYNSPLHF
TGTGCCAGCAGCGGAGGGGTCTCCTATAATTCACCCCTCCACTTT
>TRBV7-2|TRBD1|-|TRBJ1-2
CASSLVSGTGPSNYGYTF
TGTGCCAGCAGCTTAGTCTCCGGGACAGGGCCCTCTAACTATGGCTACACCTTC
>TRBV7-9|-|once|TRBJ2-2
CASSPMLVLNTGELFF
TGTGCCAGCAGCCCGATGCTAGTTCTAAACACCGGGGAGCTGTTTTTT
>TRBV11-3|TRBD2|-|TRBJ2-7
CASGTSGSYEQYF
TGTGCCAGCGGGACTAGCGGGTCCTACGAGCAGTACTTC
>TRBV11-3|-|-|TRBJ2-7
CASSLELLPREQYF
TGTGCCAGCAGCTTAGAACTCCTACCGAGGGAGCAGTACTTC
>TRBV4-1|TRBD1|-|TRBJ2-3
CASSRQGGADTQYF
TGCGCCAGCAGCAGACAGGGGGGAGCAGATACGCAGTATTTT